These 27 T cell receptor beta chains were sequenced from one sample in a study of cytomegalovirus exposure and HLA in healthy donors. Both 60 Vbeta primers and 13 Jbeta primers went into the PCR. Sequencing was performed with immunoSEQ multiplex PCR; in TCRdb, only in-frame clones are kept and a portion is missing. The sample lists 120,000 to 150,000 clones, roughly three quarters seen once, with approximately 4.9% in the top ten. Material for sequencing was PBMCs. The receptors shown here come from a woman in her fifties or sixties in good health and CMV-seronegative.

This chain links TRBV5-4 with TRBJ1-5; D uncertain. Looked up from germline, CDR1 is SGHNT and CDR2 is YYREEE (reference sequence). The CDR3 length is 12 residues. The V gene lost 4 bases and the J gene lost 5 bases, with 7 bases spanning the gap. The CDR3 DNA follows: TGTGCCAGCAGCGTAAATGATCAGCCCCAGCATTTT. It is translated as CASSVNDQPQHF.

This clone was recorded once. The genes are TRBV7-9 and TRBJ1-1, with TRBD1 matching over 9 bases. Unmatched junction bases numbered 4, after V lost 3 bases and J lost 8 bases. The length of the CDR3 is 13 residues. Germline V gene sequence: CDR1 SEHNR, CDR2 FQNEAQ (reference sequence). The CDR3 bases are TGTGCCAGCAGCTTCGGGACAGGGCACGAAGCTTTCTTT. Amino acids: CASSFGTGHEAFF. The entire variable domain, with the rest obtained from reference TRBV7-9 and TRBJ1-1, is as follows: DTGVSQNPRHKITKRGQNVTFRCDPISEHNRLYWYRQTLGQGPEFLTYFQNEAQLEKSRLLSDRFSAERPKGSFSTLEIQRTEQGDSAMYLCASSFGTGHEAFFGQGTRLTVV.

V and J are TRBV6-6 and TRBJ1-6, with D perhaps TRBD1 (5 bases). The CDR3 runs 12 residues. V was trimmed by 8 bases and J by 14 bases, leaving 16 bases between them. CDR1 MNHNY and CDR2 SVGAGI come from the germline V gene (reference sequence). CDR3 sequence (DNA): TGTGCCAGCGAGGATACTCGGGGGGCCCTCCACTTT. It encodes CASEDTRGALHF.

The genes are TRBV5-4 and TRBJ1-3; 8 bases are a match to TRBD1. The CDR3 is made up of 17 amino acids. V was clipped by 4 bases and J by 0 bases; unmatched bases: 9. The V gene's germline CDR1 is SGHNT and CDR2 YYREEE (reference sequence). CDR3 DNA: TGTGCCAGCAGCCCAGGGGGCCCCCGAAGCTCTGGAAACACCATATATTTT. Translated, it gives CASSPGGPRSSGNTIYF.

The chain has TRBV30 and TRBJ2-2, with TRBD1 as a possible D gene (5 bases). The germline CDR1 and CDR2 sequences are GTSNPN and SVGIG (reference sequence). The CDR3 is 15 amino acids. The V end was cut by 4 bases, the J end by 6 bases, with 18 bases between. CDR3 sequence: CAWIRDVMVAGELFF. The CDR3, as DNA: TGTGCCTGGATCAGGGATGTTATGGTGGCCGGGGAGCTGTTTTTT.

The chain combines TRBV7-2 with TRBJ1-5; the D gene is possibly TRBD1 (5 bases). The CDR3 runs 13 residues. Germline V gene data show CDR1 as SGHTA and CDR2 as FQGNSA. The V and J ends lost 2 bases and 5 bases respectively, with 7 bases between them. The CDR3 bases are TGTGCCAGCAGCTTAATAGGGGATCAGCCCCAGCATTTT. Encoded protein: CASSLIGDQPQHF.

This clone appeared a few times. The chain combines TRBV19 with TRBJ2-5; tentative D call: TRBD1 (6 bases). Between the trimmed V and J ends, which lost 4 bases and 1 base, there was a span of 10 bases. CDR1 LNHDA and CDR2 SQIVND come from the germline V gene (reference sequence). There are 14 residues in the CDR3. DNA of the CDR3: TGTGCCAGTAGTACCCGGACAGTCCAAGAGACCCAGTACTTC. This gives the protein CASSTRTVQETQYF.

The V and J genes are TRBV5-1 and TRBJ2-2, with D possibly matching TRBD1 (5 bases). The CDR3 extends over 15 amino acids. From germline, CDR1 is SGHRS and CDR2 YFSETQ. V gave up 0 bases and J gave up 1 base, with 7 bases separating them. Here the CDR3 DNA reads TGCGCCAGCAGCTTGGACACAGGGAACACCGGGGAGCTGTTTTTT. Residues: CASSLDTGNTGELFF.

This chain connects TRBV4-1 to TRBJ1-2, with 10 positions matching TRBD1. This CDR3 has 18 amino acids. The V gene end was trimmed by 2 bases and the J gene end by 8 bases; junction bases not matched to a gene: 17. Germline values: CDR1 MGHRA, CDR2 YSYEKL. The DNA of the CDR3 is TGCGCCAGCAGCCAACGTGAATTACCGGGACAGGGGACGGGAGGCTACACCTTC. This translates into CASSQRELPGQGTGGYTF.

The chain carries TRBV19 and TRBJ1-2; weak D call: TRBD1 (6 bases). Trimming cost V 10 bases and J 2 bases, with 11 bases left between them. This CDR3 region has 12 residues. Germline CDR1 and CDR2: LNHDA and SQIVND (reference sequence). The CDR3 nucleotides read TGTGCCACGGTCGACAGGAACTATGGCTACACCTTC. Protein: CATVDRNYGYTF. Variable domain in full (rest from reference TRBV19 and TRBJ1-2): DGGITQSPKYLFRKEGQNVTLSCEQNLNHDAMYWYRQDPGQGLRLIYYSQIVNDFQKGDIAEGYSVSREKKESFPLTVTSAQKNPTAFYLCATVDRNYGYTFGSGTRLTVV.

This clone was observed once. This rearrangement joins TRBV25-1 to TRBJ2-1; 14 bases line up with TRBD2. Trimming took 10 bases from V and 3 from J; bases not matched to a gene: 8. Germline loops: CDR1 MGHDK, CDR2 SYGVNS. CDR3 length: 16 residues. DNA of the CDR3: TGTGCCACCGGGACTAGCGGGGGCCATCTCTACAATGAGCAGTTCTTC. It yields the protein CATGTSGGHLYNEQFF.

This clone has just a few counts. The rearrangement joins TRBV7-8 to TRBJ1-5; TRBD1 aligns across 7 bases. V gave up 3 bases and J gave up 4 bases; unmatched junction bases: 9. The CDR3 loop spans 16 amino acids. Germline V CDR1 and CDR2: SGHVS, FQNEAQ. CDR3 loop: CASSFSGGGRNQPQHF. DNA of the CDR3: TGTGCCAGCAGCTTTTCGGGAGGGGGCAGGAATCAGCCCCAGCATTTT.

Here the CDR3 DNA reads TGTGCCAGCAGCTTAGATGCGGGTACGCAGTATTTT. The encoded protein is CASSLDAGTQYF. V usage is TRBV7-2 and J usage is TRBJ2-3; D is perhaps TRBD2 (5 bases). V lost 1 base and J lost 8, with 7 bases in between. CDR3 length: 12 residues. The V gene's germline CDR1 is SGHTA and CDR2 FQGNSA.

This chain connects TRBV25-1 to TRBJ1-2; possible D gene TRBD1, 6 bases. Germline CDR1 is MGHDK and CDR2 is SYGVNS. Between the trimmed V and J ends, which lost 2 bases and 7 bases, there was a span of 20 bases. The CDR3 spans 16 residues. CDR3 nucleotides: TGTGCCAGCAGTGAACCGACAGGAACGGGTATCGGTGGCTACACCTTC. It codes for CASSEPTGTGIGGYTF.

The chain carries TRBV10-1 and TRBJ1-6; maybe TRBD1 (5 bases). Trimming took 0 bases from V and 7 from J, leaving 7 bases between them. CDR1 WNHNN and CDR2 SYGVQD come from the germline V gene (reference sequence). The CDR3 length is 14 residues. CDR3 amino acids: CASSESGGNSPLHF. The DNA of the CDR3 is TGCGCCAGCAGTGAGTCGGGGGGAAATTCACCCCTCCACTTT.

This chain joins TRBV28 and TRBJ1-2, with 7 bases matching TRBD1. V trimming: 3 bases; J trimming: 3 bases; junction bases outside the gene matches: 7. The CDR3 is 15 amino acids. Per the germline V gene, CDR1 is MDHEN and CDR2 is SYDVKM. This CDR3 reads CASSFLGGAHYGYTF. The CDR3 DNA follows: TGTGCCAGCAGTTTTTTAGGGGGCGCCCACTATGGCTACACCTTC.

There are a few counts of this clone. The V call is TRBV27, the J call TRBJ2-7, with 12 bases that match TRBD1. Per germline, CDR1 MNHEY and CDR2 SMNVEV (reference sequence). The CDR3 is 18 residues long. Trimming took 0 bases from V and 6 from J; bases not matched to a gene: 12. In DNA form, the CDR3 reads TGTGCCAGCAGTTTATCTCTGGGGACAGGGGGCAAGGGCCGCGAGCAGTACTTC. Protein product: CASSLSLGTGGKGREQYF.

V is TRBV29-1 and J is TRBJ1-2; D call uncertain. The V end lost 2 bases, the J end lost 4 bases, and 8 bases lay between the germline ends. Per germline, CDR1 SQVTM and CDR2 ANQGSEA. The CDR3 has 12 amino acids. The chain's CDR3 is CSVEPEIYGYTF. Written as DNA, the CDR3 is TGCAGCGTTGAACCAGAAATCTATGGCTACACCTTC.

The chain carries TRBV12-5 and TRBJ1-3, with D hard to call. Germline lookup yields CDR1 LGHNT and CDR2 FRNRAP. Trimming took 0 bases from V and 0 from J, leaving 6 bases between them. The CDR3 covers 15 residues. The CDR3 region is CASGLVGSSGNTIYF. The CDR3 DNA sequence: TGTGCTAGTGGTTTGGTAGGGAGCTCTGGAAACACCATATATTTT.

The chain uses TRBV6-5 and TRBJ1-1, with unresolved D. Per germline, CDR1 MNHEY and CDR2 SVGAGI. This CDR3 is 14 amino acids long. Trimming stripped 6 bases from V and 1 base from J, with 12 bases between. CDR3 nucleotide sequence: TGTGCCAGCAGAACCTCGGGGAGGAACACTGAAGCTTTCTTT. Protein sequence: CASRTSGRNTEAFF.

The rearrangement uses TRBV5-8 and TRBJ2-7; TRBD1 might be the D (6 bases). Trimming took off 1 base at V and 3 bases at J, with 17 bases between the two ends. The germline V gene encodes CDR1 SGHTS and CDR2 YDEGEE. The CDR3 contains 16 residues. CDR3 DNA sequence: TGTGCCAGCAGCTTGTCGCCAACAGGGCCGCTCTACGAGCAGTACTTC. The encoded protein is CASSLSPTGPLYEQYF. The full variable domain, in which reference TRBV5-8 and TRBJ2-7 provide the parts outside the CDR3, is EAGVTQSPTHLIKTRGQQATLRCSPISGHTSVYWYQQALGLGLQFLLWYDEGEERNRGNFPPRFSGRQFPNYSSELNVNALELEDSALYLCASSLSPTGPLYEQYFGPGTRLTVT.

The chain is built from TRBV5-6 and TRBJ1-2, with D unclear. This CDR3 region has 15 residues. Germline V lookup: CDR1 SGHDT, CDR2 YYEEEE. V was trimmed by 0 bases and J by 4 bases, leaving 13 bases between them. The CDR3 DNA is TGTGCCAGCAGCTTGGCCCCAGGTCCTTCCTATGGCTACACCTTC. Its translation is CASSLAPGPSYGYTF.

The chain is built from TRBV7-8 and TRBJ2-3; weak D call: TRBD1 (6 bases). Germline V lookup: CDR1 SGHVS, CDR2 FQNEAQ. Trimming took off 8 bases at V and 0 bases at J, with 21 bases between the two ends. The CDR3 consists of 17 residues. The CDR3 region is CASGYGQLQSSTDTQYF. The CDR3 bases are TGTGCCAGCGGCTACGGACAGCTTCAATCTAGCACAGATACGCAGTATTTT.

This clone was picked up many times. The chain has TRBV4-2 and TRBJ2-2, with a tentative D call TRBD2 (6 bases). Germline CDR1 and CDR2: LGHNA and YNFKEQ. The CDR3 extends over 15 amino acids. Trimming stripped 3 bases from V and 1 base from J, with 9 bases between. The CDR3 loop is CASSQDYGNTGELFF. The CDR3 nucleotides are TGTGCCAGCAGCCAGGACTATGGGAACACCGGGGAGCTGTTTTTT.

The gene calls are TRBV6-1 and TRBJ2-3, with D uncertain. This CDR3 is 15 amino acids long. Germline V lookup: CDR1 MNHNS, CDR2 SASEGT. Trimming removed 11 bases at V and 4 bases at J, with 22 bases between. CDR3 DNA: TGTGCCGGTCAACACGACTCGGCGAGTGCAGATACGCAGTATTTT. Its translation: CAGQHDSASADTQYF.

The V call is TRBV5-6, the J call TRBJ2-2; the D is unclear. The CDR3 totals 16 residues. Germline V gives CDR1 SGHDT, CDR2 YYEEEE. Trimming took off 2 bases at V and 2 bases at J, with 13 bases between the two ends. The CDR3 DNA reads TGTGCCAGCAGCTTTCTGGCCCAGTTTAACACCGGGGAGCTGTTTTTT. Protein: CASSFLAQFNTGELFF. The complete variable domain, with remaining parts taken from reference TRBV5-6 and TRBJ2-2, reads DAGVTQSPTHLIKTRGQQVTLRCSPKSGHDTVSWYQQALGQGPQFIFQYYEEEERQRGNFPDRFSGHQFPNYSSELNVNALLLGDSALYLCASSFLAQFNTGELFFGEGSRLTVL.

This clone was found a few times. V is TRBV10-1 and J is TRBJ2-3; 9 nucleotides agree with TRBD2. Germline CDR1 WNHNN, CDR2 SYGVQD (reference sequence). The CDR3 runs 17 residues. Unmatched junction bases numbered 11, after V lost 2 bases and J lost 5 bases. The DNA for the CDR3 is TGCGCCAGCAGTGAGGGTCTGGCGGGGGGGCCCGGAGATACGCAGTATTTT. Encoded protein: CASSEGLAGGPGDTQYF.